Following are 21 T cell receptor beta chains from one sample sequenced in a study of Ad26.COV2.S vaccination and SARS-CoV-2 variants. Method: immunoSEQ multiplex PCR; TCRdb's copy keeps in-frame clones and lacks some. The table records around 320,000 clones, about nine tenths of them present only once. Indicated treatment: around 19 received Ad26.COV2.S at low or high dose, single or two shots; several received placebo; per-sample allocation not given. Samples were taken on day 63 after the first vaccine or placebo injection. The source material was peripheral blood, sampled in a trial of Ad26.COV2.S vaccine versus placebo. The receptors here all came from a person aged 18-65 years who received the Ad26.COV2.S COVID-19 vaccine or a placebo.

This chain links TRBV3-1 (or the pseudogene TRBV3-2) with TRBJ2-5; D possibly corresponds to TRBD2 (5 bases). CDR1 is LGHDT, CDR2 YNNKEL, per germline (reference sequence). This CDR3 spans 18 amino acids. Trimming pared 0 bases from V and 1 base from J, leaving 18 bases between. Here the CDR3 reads CASSQDLSGLEFQETQYF. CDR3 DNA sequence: TGTGCCAGCAGCCAAGATCTGTCGGGGTTAGAGTTCCAAGAGACCCAGTACTTC.

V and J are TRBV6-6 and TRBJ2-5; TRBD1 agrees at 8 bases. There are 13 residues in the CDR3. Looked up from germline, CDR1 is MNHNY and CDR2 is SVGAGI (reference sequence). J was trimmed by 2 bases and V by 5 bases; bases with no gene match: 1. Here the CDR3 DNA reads TGTGCCAGCAGTACAGGGGGTCAAGAGACCCAGTACTTC. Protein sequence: CASSTGGQETQYF.

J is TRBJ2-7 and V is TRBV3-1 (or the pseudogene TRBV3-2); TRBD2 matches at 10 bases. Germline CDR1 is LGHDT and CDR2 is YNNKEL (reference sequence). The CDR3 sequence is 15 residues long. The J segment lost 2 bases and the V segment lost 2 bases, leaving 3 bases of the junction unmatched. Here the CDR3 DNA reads TGTGCCAGCAGCCAATCTAGCGGGGGACCCTACGAGCAGTACTTC. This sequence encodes CASSQSSGGPYEQYF.

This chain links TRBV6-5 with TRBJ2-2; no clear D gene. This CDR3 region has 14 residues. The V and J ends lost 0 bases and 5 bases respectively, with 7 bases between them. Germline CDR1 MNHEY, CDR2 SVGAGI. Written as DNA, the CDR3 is TGTGCCAGCAGTTACTCTGACGTTACCGGGGAGCTGTTTTTT. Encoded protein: CASSYSDVTGELFF.

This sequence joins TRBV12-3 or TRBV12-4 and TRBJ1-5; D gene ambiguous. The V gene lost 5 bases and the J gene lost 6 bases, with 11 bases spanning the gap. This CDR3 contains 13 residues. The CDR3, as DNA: TGTGCCAGCAGTAGTGGTTGGGGTCAGCCCCAGCATTTT. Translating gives CASSSGWGQPQHF.

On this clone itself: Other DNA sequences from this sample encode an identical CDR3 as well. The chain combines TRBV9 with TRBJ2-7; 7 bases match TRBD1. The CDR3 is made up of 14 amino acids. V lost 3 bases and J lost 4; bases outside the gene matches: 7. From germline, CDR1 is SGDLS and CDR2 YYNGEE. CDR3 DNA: TGTGCCAGCAGCGGCCGGGACAGCTCTTACGAGCAGTACTTC. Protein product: CASSGRDSSYEQYF.

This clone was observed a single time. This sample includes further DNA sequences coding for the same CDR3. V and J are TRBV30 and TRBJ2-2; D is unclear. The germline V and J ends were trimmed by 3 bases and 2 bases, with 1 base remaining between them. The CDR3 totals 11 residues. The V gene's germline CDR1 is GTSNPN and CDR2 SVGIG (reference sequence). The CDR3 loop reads CAWRNTGELFF. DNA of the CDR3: TGTGCCTGGAGAAACACCGGGGAGCTGTTTTTT.

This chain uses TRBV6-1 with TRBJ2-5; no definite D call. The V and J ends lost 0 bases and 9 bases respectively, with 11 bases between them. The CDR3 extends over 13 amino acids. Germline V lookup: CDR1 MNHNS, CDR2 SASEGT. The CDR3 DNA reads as TGTGCCAGCAGTGAAGCGGAAGAATCGCCCCAGTACTTC. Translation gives CASSEAEESPQYF.

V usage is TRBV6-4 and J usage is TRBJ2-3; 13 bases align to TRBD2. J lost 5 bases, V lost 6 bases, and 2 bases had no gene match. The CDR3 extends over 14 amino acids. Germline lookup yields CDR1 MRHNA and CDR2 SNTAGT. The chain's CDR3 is CASRLAGGQDTQYF. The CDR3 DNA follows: TGTGCCAGCAGACTAGCGGGGGGGCAAGATACGCAGTATTTT.

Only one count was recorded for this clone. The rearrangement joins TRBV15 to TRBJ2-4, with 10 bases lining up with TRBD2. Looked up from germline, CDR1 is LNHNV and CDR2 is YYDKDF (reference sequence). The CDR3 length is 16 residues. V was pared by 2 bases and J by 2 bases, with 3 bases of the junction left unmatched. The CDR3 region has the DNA TGTGCCACCAGCAGACTAGCGGGGGAACCCAAAAACATTCAGTACTTC. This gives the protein CATSRLAGEPKNIQYF.

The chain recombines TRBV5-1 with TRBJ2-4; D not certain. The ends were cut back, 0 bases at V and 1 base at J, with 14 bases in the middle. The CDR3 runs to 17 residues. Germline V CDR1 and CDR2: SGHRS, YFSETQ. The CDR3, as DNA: TGCGCCAGCAGCTTGGATCGCGGCGGAGTGGCCAAAAACATTCAGTACTTC. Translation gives CASSLDRGGVAKNIQYF. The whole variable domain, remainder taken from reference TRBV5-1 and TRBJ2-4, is KAGVTQTPRYLIKTRGQQVTLSCSPISGHRSVSWYQQTPGQGLQFLFEYFSETQRNKGNFPGRFSGRQFSNSRSEMNVSTLELGDSALYLCASSLDRGGVAKNIQYFGAGTRLSVL.

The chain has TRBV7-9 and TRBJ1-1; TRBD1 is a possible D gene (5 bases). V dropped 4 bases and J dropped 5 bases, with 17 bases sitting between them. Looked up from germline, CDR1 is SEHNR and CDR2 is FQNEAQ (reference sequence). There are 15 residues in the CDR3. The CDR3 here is CASSSWAREGTEAFF. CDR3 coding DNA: TGTGCCAGCAGCTCCTGGGCCAGGGAGGGAACTGAAGCTTTCTTT.

The CDR3: CASSIMGPNTEAFF. The CDR3 DNA reads TGTGCCAGCAGCATCATGGGCCCGAACACTGAAGCTTTCTTT. V is TRBV6-2 or TRBV6-3 and J is TRBJ1-1, with D unclear. The germline V and J ends were trimmed by 6 bases and 1 base, with 12 bases remaining between them. This CDR3 region has 14 residues. Germline-derived CDR1 and CDR2 are MNHEY and SVGEGT.

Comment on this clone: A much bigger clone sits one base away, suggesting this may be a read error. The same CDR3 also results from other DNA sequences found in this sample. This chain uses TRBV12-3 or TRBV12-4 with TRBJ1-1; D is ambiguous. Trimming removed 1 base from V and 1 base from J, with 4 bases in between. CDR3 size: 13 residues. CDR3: CASSLGTNTEAFF. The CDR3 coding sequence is TGTGCCAGCAGTTTAGGGACGAACACTGAAGCTTTCTTT.

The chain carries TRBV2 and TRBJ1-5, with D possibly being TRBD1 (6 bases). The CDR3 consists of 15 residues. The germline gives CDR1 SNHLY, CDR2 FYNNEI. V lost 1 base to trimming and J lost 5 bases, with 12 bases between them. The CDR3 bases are TGTGCCAGCAGTGAAGGGGGGCCGATCGATCAGCCCCAGCATTTT. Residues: CASSEGGPIDQPQHF.

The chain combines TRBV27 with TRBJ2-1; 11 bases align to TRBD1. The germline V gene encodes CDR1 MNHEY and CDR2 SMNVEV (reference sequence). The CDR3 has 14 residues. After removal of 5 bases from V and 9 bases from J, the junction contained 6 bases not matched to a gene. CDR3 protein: CASSPTGQGAEQFF. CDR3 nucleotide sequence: TGTGCCAGCAGTCCAACCGGACAGGGGGCTGAGCAGTTCTTC.

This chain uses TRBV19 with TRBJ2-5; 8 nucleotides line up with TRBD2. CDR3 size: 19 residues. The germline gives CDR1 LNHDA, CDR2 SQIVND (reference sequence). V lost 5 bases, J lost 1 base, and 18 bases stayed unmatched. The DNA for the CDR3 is TGTGCCAGTAGTCCACCACTCGCGGGGGGCCCTACGTCCCAAGAGACCCAGTACTTC. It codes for CASSPPLAGGPTSQETQYF.

The CDR3: CASSARGDTNTEAFF. CDR3 nucleotides: TGTGCCAGCTCAGCAAGAGGGGACACGAACACTGAAGCTTTCTTT. This chain uses TRBV18 with TRBJ1-1, with a tentative D call TRBD1 (6 bases). Germline CDR1 reads KGHSH; CDR2 reads LQKENI. The germline V and J ends were trimmed by 5 bases and 1 base, with 14 bases remaining between them. The CDR3 has 15 amino acids.

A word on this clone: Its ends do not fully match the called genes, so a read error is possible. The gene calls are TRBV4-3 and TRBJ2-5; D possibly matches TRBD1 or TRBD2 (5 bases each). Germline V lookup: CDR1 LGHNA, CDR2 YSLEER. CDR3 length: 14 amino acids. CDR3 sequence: CASSPGADQENQYF. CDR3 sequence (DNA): TGCGCCAGCAGCCCCGGGGCAGATCAAGAGAACCAGTACTTC.

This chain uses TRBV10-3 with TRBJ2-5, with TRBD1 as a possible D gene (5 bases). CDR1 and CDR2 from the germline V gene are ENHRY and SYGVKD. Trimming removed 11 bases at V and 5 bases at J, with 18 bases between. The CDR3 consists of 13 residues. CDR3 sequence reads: CAGAQGMRETQYF. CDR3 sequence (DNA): TGTGCCGGGGCTCAAGGGATGCGGGAGACCCAGTACTTC.

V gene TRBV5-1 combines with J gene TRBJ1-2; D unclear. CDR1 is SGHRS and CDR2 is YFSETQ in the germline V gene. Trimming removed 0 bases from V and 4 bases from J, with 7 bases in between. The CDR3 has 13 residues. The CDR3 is CASSLEAAYGYTF. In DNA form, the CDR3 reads TGCGCCAGCAGCTTGGAGGCTGCCTATGGCTACACCTTC.